This passage covers 28 T cell receptor beta chains from one sample sequenced in a study of blood T cells in healthy people across ages. A second about 7 to 11 cycle PCR used barcoded and J-beta primers. MiXCR, applied by TCRdb to the 5' RACE reads, yields one record per CDR3 protein. The profile shows about 1.5 million distinct CDR3 sequences, 40% to 45% of them singletons. The material sequenced was blood. These receptors all stem from a woman younger than 35 in good health.

V gene TRBV7-2 combines with J gene TRBJ2-5; no firm D call. Germline-derived CDR1 and CDR2 are SGHTA and FQGNSA. V dropped 4 bases and J dropped 11 bases, with 23 bases sitting between them. This CDR3 is built from 15 residues. CDR3: CASSSDTFFSYKQYF. The CDR3 coding sequence is TGTGCCAGCAGCTCTGACACTTTCTTCTCCTACAAGCAGTACTTC. The full variable domain, completed using reference TRBV7-2 and TRBJ2-5, is GAGVSQSPSNKVTEKGKDVELRCDPISGHTALYWYRQSLGQGLEFLIYFQGNSAPDKSGLPSDRFSAERTGGSVSTLTIQRTQQEDSAVYLCASSSDTFFSYKQYFGPGTRLLVL.

This clonotype has more than one count but fewer than ten. V usage is TRBV4-2 and J usage is TRBJ2-1; 7 nucleotides align to TRBD2. Germline V gene data show CDR1 as LGHNA and CDR2 as YNFKEQ. The ends lost 3 bases at V and 7 bases at J; junction bases unmatched: 12. CDR3 size: 16 residues. CDR3: CASSHNLGLGSNEQFF. The CDR3 DNA is TGTGCCAGCAGCCATAATTTAGGACTAGGGTCGAATGAGCAGTTCTTC.

This clonotype appeared a few times. The rearrangement joins TRBV25-1 to TRBJ1-2; D might be TRBD1 (6 bases). V was cut by 3 bases and J by 0 bases, with 11 bases left in between. The germline CDR1 and CDR2 sequences are MGHDK and SYGVNS. CDR3 length equals 15 residues. CDR3 loop: CASSDLDSSNYGYTF. The CDR3 nucleotides read TGTGCCAGCAGTGACCTGGACAGTTCTAACTATGGCTACACCTTC.

The genes are TRBV12-5 and TRBJ2-3; D is perhaps TRBD1 (5 bases). The V end lost 2 bases, the J end lost 6 bases, and 12 bases lay between the germline ends. CDR3 length equals 14 residues. Germline V CDR1 and CDR2: LGHNT, FRNRAP. CDR3: CASGLKAGLDTQYF. In nucleotides, the CDR3 is TGTGCTAGTGGTTTGAAGGCAGGGTTGGATACGCAGTATTTT.

The CDR3 DNA reads TGCAGTGCCCTAGACAGTGCCTATGGCTACACCTTC. Translated, it gives CSALDSAYGYTF. This chain joins TRBV20-1 and TRBJ1-2; a weak D match, TRBD1 (5 bases). In germline, CDR1 is DFQATT, CDR2 SNEGSKA (reference sequence). The V and J ends lost 6 bases and 4 bases respectively, with 12 bases between them. The CDR3 has 12 amino acids.

This clonotype turned up a few times. This chain uses TRBV20-1 with TRBJ2-1; 11 bases match TRBD2. The CDR3 contains 17 residues. CDR1 and CDR2 (germline): DFQATT, SNEGSKA (reference sequence). The ends lost 5 bases at V and 7 bases at J; junction bases unmatched: 16. The CDR3 sequence: CSALAWASGGKGNEQFF. The CDR3 DNA follows: TGCAGTGCTCTAGCATGGGCTAGCGGGGGGAAGGGTAATGAGCAGTTCTTC.

The chain has TRBV7-9 and TRBJ1-6, with a tentative D call TRBD1 (5 bases). Looked up from germline, CDR1 is SEHNR and CDR2 is FQNEAQ (reference sequence). The CDR3 loop spans 18 amino acids. V lost 6 bases and J 0 bases, leaving 18 bases between the germline ends. CDR3 protein: CASRSGHPGSSYNSPLHF. The CDR3 DNA reads as TGTGCCAGCAGGTCTGGGCATCCAGGGAGCTCCTATAATTCACCCCTCCACTTT.

A note on this clonotype: One end of the junction is discordant with germline, which a read error may explain. In DNA form, the CDR3 reads TGCAGCACGTGGGAGGGGGCGGTCACTGGAGCTTTCTTT. Protein: CSTWEGAVTGAFF. V and J are TRBV29-1 and TRBJ1-1; 7 nucleotides line up with TRBD1. Germline V gene data show CDR1 as SQVTM and CDR2 as ANQGSEA. The CDR3 covers 13 residues.

The DNA of the CDR3 is TGTGCCAGCAGCTCCTTTCCACCCGCCTACAATGAGCAGTACTTC. As protein: CASSSFPPAYNEQYF. The chain couples TRBV7-2 to TRBJ2-7; D remains unclear. V was trimmed by 4 bases and J by 7 bases, leaving 20 bases between them. This CDR3 spans 15 amino acids. Germline V gives CDR1 SGHTA, CDR2 FQGNSA.

The table lists this clonotype with a few counts. The chain joins TRBV6-2 or TRBV6-3 to TRBJ2-1; maybe TRBD2 (6 bases). The CDR3 totals 12 residues. V dropped 5 bases and J dropped 13 bases, with 15 bases sitting between them. Germline assignment: CDR1 MNHEY and CDR2 SVGEGT. Here the CDR3 reads CASSPRVAEQFF. CDR3 sequence (DNA): TGTGCCAGCAGTCCCCGAGTAGCGGAACAGTTCTTC.

This chain joins TRBV7-2 and TRBJ2-1, with D perhaps matching TRBD2 (6 bases). V was shortened by 5 bases and J by 2 bases, with 10 bases between the two germline ends. Per the germline V gene, CDR1 is SGHTA and CDR2 is FQGNSA. The CDR3 extends over 14 amino acids. CDR3 nucleotide sequence: TGTGCCAGCAGCGCCCGACTAGCCTACAATGAGCAGTTCTTC. Translating gives CASSARLAYNEQFF.

The chain employs TRBV7-9 and TRBJ2-7; 7 bases align to TRBD2. CDR1 is SEHNR, CDR2 FQNEAQ, per germline (reference sequence). This CDR3 region has 18 residues. Germline trimming cut 0 bases from V and 0 bases from J; bases unmatched to any gene: 11. The chain's CDR3 is CASSLAPFSGPSSYEQYF. The CDR3 DNA follows: TGTGCCAGCAGCTTAGCCCCCTTTAGCGGGCCGAGCTCCTACGAGCAGTACTTC. Full variable domain (remainder filled in from reference TRBV7-9 and TRBJ2-7): DTGVSQNPRHKITKRGQNVTFRCDPISEHNRLYWYRQTLGQGPEFLTYFQNEAQLEKSRLLSDRFSAERPKGSFSTLEIQRTEQGDSAMYLCASSLAPFSGPSSYEQYFGPGTRLTVT.

About this clonotype itself: An end of the junction differs from the germline gene, which may be a read error. V usage is TRBV9 and J usage is TRBJ1-2; D is ambiguous. The V gene's germline CDR1 is SGDLS and CDR2 YYNGEE. CDR3 length: 15 amino acids. CDR3 amino acids: CASSPEESLIYGYTF. CDR3 bases: TGCGCCAGCAGCCCCGAGGAAAGCTTAATCTATGGCTACACCTTC.

The V gene is TRBV30, the J gene TRBJ1-2; D unclear. Per germline, CDR1 GTSNPN and CDR2 SVGIG (reference sequence). Deletions cut 4 bases from V and 2 bases from J, with 11 bases between. The CDR3 contains 13 residues. For the CDR3, the DNA is TGTGCCTGGACTCGCGGGGTGAACTATGGCTACACCTTC. This gives the protein CAWTRGVNYGYTF.

This clonotype was observed a few times. The rearrangement links TRBV11-2 to TRBJ2-4; 8 bases fit TRBD1. Judging by the DNA end, TRBJ2-7 fits better; the J call may be wrong. Per germline, CDR1 SGHAT and CDR2 FQNNGV. This CDR3 region has 14 residues. CDR3 region: CASSLRQGKSEQYF. CDR3 DNA sequence: TGTGCCAGCAGCCTTAGACAGGGGAAGAGCGAGCAGTACTTC.

This clonotype was counted only a few times. This chain uses TRBV7-9 with TRBJ1-4; D unresolved. From germline, CDR1 is SEHNR and CDR2 FQNEAQ (reference sequence). Trimming took off 5 bases at V and 6 bases at J, with 16 bases between the two ends. The CDR3 runs 15 residues. CDR3 amino acids: CASSNKGRLDEKLFF. CDR3 in DNA: TGTGCCAGCAGCAACAAAGGACGGCTTGATGAAAAACTGTTTTTT.

This chain joins TRBV20-1 and TRBJ1-5; D is uncertain. The germline V gene encodes CDR1 DFQATT and CDR2 SNEGSKA (reference sequence). CDR3 length: 14 amino acids. Trimming took 1 base from V and 0 from J, leaving 7 bases between them. The CDR3 DNA reads TGCAGTGCTAGAGTACGCAATAGCAATCAGCCCCAGCATTTT. This sequence encodes CSARVRNSNQPQHF.

The gene calls are TRBV20-1 and TRBJ1-4; a weak D match, TRBD1 (5 bases). V lost 7 bases, J lost 3 bases, and 15 bases lay in between. CDR3 length: 14 amino acids. Germline V CDR1 and CDR2: DFQATT, SNEGSKA (reference sequence). Here the CDR3 DNA reads TGCAGTGGCGCGTCTGGGGGGTCTAATGAAAAACTGTTTTTT. Residues: CSGASGGSNEKLFF.

CDR3 region: CASSETASSNQPQHF. The CDR3 nucleotides are TGTGCCAGCAGTGAAACCGCGTCTAGCAATCAGCCCCAGCATTTT. The gene calls are TRBV2 and TRBJ1-5; D gene uncertain. Germline V gives CDR1 SNHLY, CDR2 FYNNEI. Trimming left V 2 bases short and J 0 bases short, with 8 bases between. CDR3 length: 15 residues.

V is TRBV12-5 and J is TRBJ1-3; TRBD1 matches 7 bases. The V and J ends lost 2 bases and 8 bases, in that order; junction bases with no gene match: 9. CDR3 length equals 15 residues. Germline V CDR1 and CDR2: LGHNT, FRNRAP. The CDR3 DNA follows: TGTGCTAGTGGTTTGATCCAGGGGGGAACGGACACCATATATTTT. Amino acids: CASGLIQGGTDTIYF.

This chain links TRBV7-8 with TRBJ1-1; D gene unclear. Trimming shortened V by 1 base and J by 0 bases, and 9 bases separated the two germline ends. The CDR3 is 15 residues long. The germline CDR1 and CDR2 sequences are SGHVS and FQNEAQ. The DNA for the CDR3 is TGTGCCAGCAGCTTAGAGTACACACTGAACACTGAAGCTTTCTTT. Translation: CASSLEYTLNTEAFF. Variable domain in full (rest from reference TRBV7-8 and TRBJ1-1): GAGVSQSPRYKVAKRGQDVALRCDPISGHVSLFWYQQALGQGPEFLTYFQNEAQLDKSGLPSDRFFAERPEGSVSTLKIQRTQQEDSAVYLCASSLEYTLNTEAFFGQGTRLTVV.

Turning to this clonotype: This may arise from a read error, as a much more abundant clone is one base away. CDR3 sequence (DNA): TGTGCCAGCAGAGCGGGGGGCACAGATGCGCAGTATTTT. Its protein is CASRAGGTDAQYF. The gene calls are TRBV12-3 or TRBV12-4 and TRBJ2-3; 9 positions match TRBD2. The CDR3 runs to 13 residues.

Of note for this clonotype: A much larger clone is a single base away; this may be a read error. The rearrangement joins TRBV6-5 to TRBJ2-1; D call uncertain. The J call is doubtful: the DNA matches TRBJ2-7 better. In germline, CDR1 is MNHEY, CDR2 SVGAGI. The CDR3 spans 15 residues. CDR3 sequence reads: CASSHGLVAYNEQYF. The CDR3 bases are TGTGCCAGCAGCCACGGCCTGGTGGCTTACAATGAGCAGTACTTC.

The rearrangement joins TRBV7-2 to TRBJ1-2; 7 bases are a match to TRBD1. The J segment lost 2 bases and the V segment lost 5 bases, leaving 8 bases of the junction unmatched. The length of the CDR3 is 15 residues. The germline V gene encodes CDR1 SGHTA and CDR2 FQGNSA. The CDR3 bases are TGTGCCAGCAGCCTCGAATCACAGGGGAACTATGGCTACACCTTC. It specifies CASSLESQGNYGYTF.

CDR3 DNA sequence: TGTGCCAGCTCTCCCGAAGCCGGGACAGAGTCGACCTCCCAGTACTTC. Translating gives CASSPEAGTESTSQYF. The gene calls are TRBV18 and TRBJ2-5; 7 nucleotides agree with TRBD1. Trimming removed 6 bases from V and 9 bases from J; junction bases left unmatched: 19. Per the germline V gene, CDR1 is KGHSH and CDR2 is LQKENI. The CDR3 consists of 16 residues.

The chain couples TRBV20-1 to TRBJ2-5, with 7 bases identical to TRBD1. Near its end, the DNA agrees better with TRBJ2-7, so the J call may be wrong. In germline, CDR1 is DFQATT, CDR2 SNEGSKA (reference sequence). This CDR3 is 16 amino acids long. CDR3 loop: CSARYRGYVGDGEQYF. The DNA for the CDR3 is TGCAGTGCACGCTACAGGGGATACGTGGGGGATGGCGAGCAGTACTTC.

V and J are TRBV7-8 and TRBJ1-1, with 11 bases aligning to TRBD1. Germline assignment: CDR1 SGHVS and CDR2 FQNEAQ. Trimming cost V 3 bases and J 3 bases; bases outside gene matches: 9. The CDR3 runs 17 residues. The CDR3 DNA reads as TGTGCCAGCAGCTTCCATCGGACAGGGGGCCGTGACACTGAAGCTTTCTTT. Translating gives CASSFHRTGGRDTEAFF. Full variable domain (remainder filled in from reference TRBV7-8 and TRBJ1-1): GAGVSQSPRYKVAKRGQDVALRCDPISGHVSLFWYQQALGQGPEFLTYFQNEAQLDKSGLPSDRFFAERPEGSVSTLKIQRTQQEDSAVYLCASSFHRTGGRDTEAFFGQGTRLTVV.

V usage is TRBV12-3 or TRBV12-4 and J usage is TRBJ1-1; 9 bases are shared with TRBD1. Trimming cost V 6 bases and J 3 bases; bases outside gene matches: 8. The CDR3 covers 15 residues. The CDR3 spells CASRDRGGGDTEAFF. CDR3 DNA: TGTGCCAGCAGGGACAGGGGTGGGGGAGACACTGAAGCTTTCTTT.